These T cell receptor beta chains were read from a single sample in a study of technical replicates of blood from a handful of donors. The repertoire was sequenced with immunoSEQ multiplex PCR; TCRdb's copy has only in-frame clones and lacks some. This table holds 65,000 to 85,000 clones, about 96% found once. The sequencing input was T cells isolated from PBMCs. The receptors derive from a human donor in good health. The CDR3 runs from the conserved cysteine through the conserved F or W. A D gene is named only where the DNA matches it firmly. Clone size, where shown, is once, few, many, or a class for clones that have expanded.

j_call v_call d_call clone_size cdr3_nt cdr3_aa
TRBJ2-7 TRBV9 . . TGTGCCAGCAGCCTAGGGGGGGAGGCCTACGAGCAGTACTTC CASSLGGEAYEQYF
TRBJ2-1 TRBV4-1 TRBD1 . TGCGCCAGCAGCCAACAGGGGGCCAATGAGCAGTTCTTC CASSQQGANEQFF
TRBJ2-5 TRBV9 TRBD2 . TGTGCCAGCAGCGCCCCCTCTAGCGGGGGCCCCCAAGAGACCCAGTACTTC CASSAPSSGGPQETQYF
TRBJ2-1 TRBV30 . . TGTGCCTGGAGGAGTCCAGGAGGGTTCAATGAGCAGTTCTTC CAWRSPGGFNEQFF
TRBJ2-5 TRBV10-3 TRBD2 . TGTGCCATCAGTCCGGGACTAGTAGAGACCCAGTACTTC CAISPGLVETQYF
TRBJ2-1 TRBV6-5 TRBD2 . TGTGCCAGCAGTTACTCACCGGGAGGTCCGGGGAATGAGCAGTTCTTC CASSYSPGGPGNEQFF
TRBJ1-5 TRBV4-1 . . TGCGCCAGCAGCCAAGGAGTAATTTTGGGGGGGCGTGGGGATCACAATCAGCCCCAGCATTTT CASSQGVILGGRGDHNQPQHF
TRBJ2-4 TRBV6-6 TRBD2 . TGTGCCAGCAGCCCACAGCGGGAGGGAAACAAAAACATTCAGTACTTC CASSPQREGNKNIQYF
TRBJ2-3 TRBV10-1 . few TGCGCCAGCAGTGGCGGTGCAGCGGGCGAGGTAGATACGCAGTATTTT CASSGGAAGEVDTQYF
TRBJ2-2 TRBV19 TRBD1 . TGTGCCAGTAGCCTGACAGGGAAGGGGGAGCTGTTTTTT CASSLTGKGELFF
TRBJ1-1 TRBV19 . . TGTGCCAGTAGCCCCAGTTCGAACACTGAAGCTTTCTTT CASSPSSNTEAFF
TRBJ2-7 TRBV11-2 . . TGTGCCAGCAGCTTAGACAGATTCTGGAGCGAGCAGTACTTC CASSLDRFWSEQYF
TRBJ2-3 TRBV27 TRBD2 . TGTGCCAGCAGTTTACGAGGGACTAGCGGGGGTGCAGATACGCAGTATTTT CASSLRGTSGGADTQYF
TRBJ1-1 TRBV2 TRBD1 . TGTGCCAGCAGTCCCACACTACAAACAGGGGGGAACACTGAAGCTTTCTTT CASSPTLQTGGNTEAFF
TRBJ2-3 TRBV4-1 TRBD1 . TGCGCCAGCAGCCAAGAGTCTTTTAGGGGGCTTCAGGGGCCAGATACGCAGTATTTT CASSQESFRGLQGPDTQYF
TRBJ2-5 TRBV28 . once TGTGCCAGCACCGAAATAGCCGGGTCCTACAATATAGAGACCCAGTACTTC CASTEIAGSYNIETQYF
TRBJ1-1 TRBV5-1 . . TGCGCCAGCAGCTTGGTCTCGAACACTGAAGCTTTCTTT CASSLVSNTEAFF
TRBJ2-1 TRBV11-3 TRBD2 . TGTGCCAGCAGCCCCGGACTAGCCCTTGGCAATGAGCAGTTCTTC CASSPGLALGNEQFF
TRBJ2-1 TRBV29-1 TRBD2 . TGCAGCGTTACTAGCGGGAGAACCGATGAGCAGTTCTTC CSVTSGRTDEQFF
TRBJ2-1 TRBV6-5 TRBD2 . TGTGCCAGCACCTCTGGACTAGCGGGTAGCAATGAGCAGTTCTTC CASTSGLAGSNEQFF